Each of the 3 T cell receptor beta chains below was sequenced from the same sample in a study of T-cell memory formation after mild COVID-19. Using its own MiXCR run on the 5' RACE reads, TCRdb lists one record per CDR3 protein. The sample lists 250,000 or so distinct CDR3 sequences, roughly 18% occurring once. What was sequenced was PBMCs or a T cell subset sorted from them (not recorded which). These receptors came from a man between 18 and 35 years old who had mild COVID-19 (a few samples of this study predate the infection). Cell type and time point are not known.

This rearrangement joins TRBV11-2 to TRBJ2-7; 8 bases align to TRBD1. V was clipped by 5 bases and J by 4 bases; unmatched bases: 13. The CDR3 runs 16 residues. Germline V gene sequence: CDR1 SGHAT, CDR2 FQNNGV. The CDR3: CASSRLTGQGPYEQYF. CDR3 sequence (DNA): TGTGCCAGCAGCCGACTCACCGGACAGGGACCGTACGAGCAGTACTTC.

The CDR3 region has the DNA TGTGCCAGCGGAAGGAGCGGGGGGTACCAAGAGACCCAGTACTTC. It specifies CASGRSGGYQETQYF. The gene calls are TRBV2 and TRBJ2-5; TRBD2 matches 9 bases. The CDR3 consists of 15 residues. Trimming at V came to 8 bases and at J to 0 bases, leaving 7 bases not matched to a gene. The germline gives CDR1 SNHLY, CDR2 FYNNEI.

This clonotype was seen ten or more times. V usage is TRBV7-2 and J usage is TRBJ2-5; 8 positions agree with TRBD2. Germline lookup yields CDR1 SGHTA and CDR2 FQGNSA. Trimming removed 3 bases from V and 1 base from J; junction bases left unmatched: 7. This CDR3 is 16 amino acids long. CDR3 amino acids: CASSFGNSGVQETQYF. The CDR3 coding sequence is TGTGCCAGCAGCTTTGGGAATAGCGGGGTCCAAGAGACCCAGTACTTC.